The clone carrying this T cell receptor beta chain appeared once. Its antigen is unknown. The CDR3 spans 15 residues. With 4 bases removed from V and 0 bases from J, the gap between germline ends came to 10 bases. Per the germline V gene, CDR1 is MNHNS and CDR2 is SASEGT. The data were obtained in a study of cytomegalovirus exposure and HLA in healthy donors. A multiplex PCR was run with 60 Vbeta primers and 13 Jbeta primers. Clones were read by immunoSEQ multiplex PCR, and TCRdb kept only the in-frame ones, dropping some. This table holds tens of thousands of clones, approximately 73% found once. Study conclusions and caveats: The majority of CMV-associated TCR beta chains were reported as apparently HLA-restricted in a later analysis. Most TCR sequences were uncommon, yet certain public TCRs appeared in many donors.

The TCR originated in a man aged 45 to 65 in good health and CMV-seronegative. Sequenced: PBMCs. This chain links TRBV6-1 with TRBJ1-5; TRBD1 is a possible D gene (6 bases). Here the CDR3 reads CASSGGTNSNQPQHF. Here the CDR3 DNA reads TGTGCCAGCAGTGGAGGGACAAATAGCAATCAGCCCCAGCATTTT.